The clone carrying this T cell receptor beta chain was picked up many times. Its target is not known. Individually, TCR cDNA molecules were each labelled with a unique molecular identifier. Via MiXCR, TCRdb re-called the 5' RACE reads, giving one row per CDR3 protein. The table records roughly 19,000 distinct CDR3 sequences, roughly 6% of them present only once. Time point meaning: sample taken at primary tumor resection. The donors, around 72 patients with untreated early-stage non-small cell lung cancer, provided the samples. Frozen PBMC, nontumor lung or tumor provided whole RNA, which was sequenced unsorted. CDR3 size: 20 residues. The ends were cut back, 6 bases at V and 1 base at J, with 29 bases in the middle. Germline CDR1 is MDHEN and CDR2 is SYDVKM. The source of the sample is a study of spatial heterogeneity in lung cancer. Whole-study findings and limits: Tumors with more nonsynonymous mutations had more expanded intratumoral alpha and beta TCRs.

The TCR comes from a female donor with early-stage non-small cell lung cancer. The V and J genes are TRBV28 and TRBJ2-3; D uncertain. The sequenced sample was lung tumor tissue, obtained at surgery. This CDR3 reads CASSAITGSVFGEGTDTQYF. CDR3 DNA sequence: TGTGCCAGCAGCGCCATTACCGGTTCAGTCTTTGGGGAAGGCACAGATACGCAGTATTTT. The complete variable domain, with remaining parts taken from reference TRBV28 and TRBJ2-3, reads DVKVTQSSRYLVKRTGEKVFLECVQDMDHENMFWYRQDPGLGLRLIYFSYDVKMKEKGDIPEGYSVSREKKERFSLILESASTNQTSMYLCASSAITGSVFGEGTDTQYFGPGTRLTVL.